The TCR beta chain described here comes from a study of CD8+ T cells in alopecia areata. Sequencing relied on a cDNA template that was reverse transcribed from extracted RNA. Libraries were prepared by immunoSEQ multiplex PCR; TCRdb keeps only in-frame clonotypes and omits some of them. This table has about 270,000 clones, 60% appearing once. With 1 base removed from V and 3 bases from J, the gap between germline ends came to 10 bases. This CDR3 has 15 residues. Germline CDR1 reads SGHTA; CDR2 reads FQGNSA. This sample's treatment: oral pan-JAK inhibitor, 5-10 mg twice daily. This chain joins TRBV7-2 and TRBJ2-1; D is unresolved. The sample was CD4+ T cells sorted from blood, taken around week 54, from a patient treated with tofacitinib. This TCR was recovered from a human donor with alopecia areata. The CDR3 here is CASSLGGQSYNEQFF. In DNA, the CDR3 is TGTGCCAGCAGCTTAGGAGGTCAAAGCTACAATGAGCAGTTCTTC.